This passage covers 18 T cell receptor beta chains from one sample sequenced in a study of cytomegalovirus exposure and HLA in healthy donors. In the PCR, 60 Vbeta and 13 Jbeta primers were used. Measured with immunoSEQ multiplex PCR; TCRdb has only the in-frame clones, and not every one. The sample yields roughly 38,000 clones, roughly 76% seen once. Sequences were obtained from PBMCs. These receptors were obtained from a woman in her twenties or thirties in good health and CMV-seropositive.

This rearrangement joins TRBV6-5 to TRBJ1-1; a possible D gene is TRBD1 (6 bases). Germline assignment: CDR1 MNHEY and CDR2 SVGAGI. Trimming removed 5 bases at V and 10 bases at J, with 14 bases between. This CDR3 region has 12 residues. CDR3 protein: CASSLGTPGAFF. The CDR3 coding sequence is TGTGCCAGCAGTCTGGGGACACCAGGAGCTTTCTTT.

The CDR3 bases are TGTGCCAGCAGCGTAGCTGCAGGGGGCGGCTACGAGCAGTACTTC. Protein sequence: CASSVAAGGGYEQYF. The chain joins TRBV9 to TRBJ2-7, with 8 positions matching TRBD1. Germline CDR1 SGDLS, CDR2 YYNGEE. Unmatched junction bases numbered 5, after V lost 0 bases and J lost 3 bases. This CDR3 spans 15 amino acids.

The chain combines TRBV10-3 with TRBJ1-1; 7 bases line up with TRBD1. The germline CDR1 and CDR2 sequences are ENHRY and SYGVKD. Trimming took 6 bases from V and 1 from J; bases not matched to a gene: 2. The CDR3 loop spans 13 amino acids. The CDR3: CAIRDRANTEAFF. CDR3 sequence (DNA): TGTGCCATCAGAGACAGGGCGAACACTGAAGCTTTCTTT.

V gene TRBV15 combines with J gene TRBJ2-7, with D possibly matching TRBD2 (6 bases). Trimming took 0 bases from V and 4 from J, leaving 13 bases between them. Germline CDR1 LNHNV, CDR2 YYDKDF (reference sequence). The CDR3 has 15 amino acids. The CDR3 bases are TGTGCCACCAGCAGAGACACCGGGGGAGAATACGAGCAGTACTTC. Protein product: CATSRDTGGEYEQYF.

The V and J genes are TRBV19 and TRBJ1-1; a possible D gene is TRBD1 (5 bases). This CDR3 region has 13 residues. V lost 5 bases and J 7 bases, leaving 14 bases between the germline ends. Per germline, CDR1 LNHDA and CDR2 SQIVND (reference sequence). CDR3 sequence: CASSSQGWGEAFF. DNA of the CDR3: TGTGCCAGTAGTTCCCAGGGATGGGGTGAAGCTTTCTTT.

The chain has TRBV7-9 and TRBJ2-6; D may be TRBD1 (5 bases). The CDR3 spans 16 residues. Germline CDR1 is SEHNR and CDR2 is FQNEAQ (reference sequence). V was trimmed by 3 bases and J by 2 bases, leaving 11 bases between them. The CDR3 loop is CASSFPGLAGANVLTF. DNA for the CDR3: TGTGCCAGCAGCTTTCCAGGGTTGGCTGGGGCCAACGTCCTGACTTTC.

The CDR3 protein is CAWMGGGGQPQHF. The DNA for the CDR3 is TGTGCCTGGATGGGGGGTGGGGGTCAGCCCCAGCATTTT. The chain is built from TRBV30 and TRBJ1-5, with D perhaps TRBD1 (5 bases). The CDR3 has 13 amino acids. V was clipped by 4 bases and J by 6 bases, with 13 bases between them. Germline V gene lookup returns CDR1 GTSNPN and CDR2 SVGIG (reference sequence).

The CDR3 bases are TGTGCCAGCCGGGTCGGGGATAACTATGGCTACACCTTC. This sequence encodes CASRVGDNYGYTF. The chain is built from TRBV7-2 and TRBJ1-2; D gene uncertain. Per the germline V gene, CDR1 is SGHTA and CDR2 is FQGNSA. The CDR3 consists of 13 residues. V dropped 8 bases and J dropped 1 base, with 11 bases sitting between them.

The chain employs TRBV15 and TRBJ1-5, with D tentatively TRBD1 (5 bases). Trimming removed 5 bases at V and 8 bases at J, with 10 bases between. The CDR3 runs 12 residues. Germline V gives CDR1 LNHNV, CDR2 YYDKDF (reference sequence). DNA for the CDR3: TGTGCCACCAGCCAGGGAACGAAGCCCCAGCATTTT. This codes for CATSQGTKPQHF.

The CDR3 region has the DNA TGCGCCAGCACTACAGGGCCCGATCAGCCCCAGCATTTT. Translating it yields CASTTGPDQPQHF. This sequence joins TRBV5-1 and TRBJ1-5, with D possibly matching TRBD1 (6 bases). Germline assignment: CDR1 SGHRS and CDR2 YFSETQ. The CDR3 runs 13 residues. With 6 bases removed from V and 5 bases from J, the gap between germline ends came to 12 bases. The full variable domain, in which reference TRBV5-1 and TRBJ1-5 provide the parts outside the CDR3, is KAGVTQTPRYLIKTRGQQVTLSCSPISGHRSVSWYQQTPGQGLQFLFEYFSETQRNKGNFPGRFSGRQFSNSRSEMNVSTLELGDSALYLCASTTGPDQPQHFGDGTRLSIL.

The chain joins TRBV19 to TRBJ1-5; a possible D gene is TRBD1 (6 bases). Germline V gene data show CDR1 as LNHDA and CDR2 as SQIVND (reference sequence). Trimming took off 3 bases at V and 9 bases at J, with 12 bases between the two ends. The CDR3 runs to 13 residues. This CDR3 is CASSIPGGRPQHF. In DNA, the CDR3 is TGTGCCAGTAGTATCCCCGGGGGGCGGCCCCAGCATTTT.

Notes on this clone: An end of the junction does not agree with germline; a read error may underlie this. The chain uses TRBV7-9 and TRBJ1-1; 7 bases map to TRBD1. The germline gives CDR1 SEHNR, CDR2 FQNEAQ (reference sequence). The CDR3 loop spans 16 amino acids. CDR3 nucleotide sequence: TGTTCCAGCAGCTTAGAGACCGGGACAGCTCATGAGGAAGCTTTCTTT. This codes for CSSSLETGTAHEEAFF.

A remark on this clone: The same CDR3 can be traced to other DNA sequences in this sample. V and J are TRBV6-5 and TRBJ2-7, with D possibly matching TRBD2 (7 bases). This CDR3 contains 14 residues. Trimming removed 3 bases at V and 3 bases at J, with 12 bases between. Per germline, CDR1 MNHEY and CDR2 SVGAGI. The CDR3 sequence is CASSYGGGGYEQYF. The DNA of the CDR3 is TGTGCCAGCAGTTATGGGGGAGGGGGCTACGAGCAGTACTTC.

The CDR3 sequence is CASSLTGNGNQPQHF. The CDR3 nucleotides are TGTGCCAGTAGCTTGACAGGGAATGGCAATCAGCCCCAGCATTTT. The rearrangement uses TRBV19 and TRBJ1-5; 7 bases fit TRBD1. V was clipped by 6 bases and J by 2 bases; unmatched bases: 7. CDR1 and CDR2 from the germline V gene are LNHDA and SQIVND (reference sequence). This CDR3 is 15 amino acids long.

The gene calls are TRBV19 and TRBJ1-5; maybe TRBD1 (5 bases). The germline V gene has CDR1 LNHDA and CDR2 SQIVND (reference sequence). CDR3 length: 14 residues. V lost 5 bases and J 3 bases, leaving 11 bases between the germline ends. This CDR3 reads CASSLLQVNQPQHF. The DNA of the CDR3 is TGTGCCAGTAGTTTACTACAGGTCAATCAGCCCCAGCATTTT.

The J gene is TRBJ2-1, the V gene TRBV5-1, with 7 bases aligning to TRBD2. Germline V gene sequence: CDR1 SGHRS, CDR2 YFSETQ. The ends lost 1 base at V and 4 bases at J; junction bases unmatched: 5. This CDR3 spans 15 amino acids. The CDR3 spells CASSLQSGTYNEQFF. The CDR3 region has the DNA TGCGCCAGCAGCTTGCAAAGCGGGACTTACAATGAGCAGTTCTTC.

This clone was detected only a few times. This chain uses TRBV7-8 with TRBJ2-5, with TRBD1 identical over 8 bases. Trimming cost V 5 bases and J 5 bases; bases outside gene matches: 10. The CDR3 runs to 15 residues. Germline V gene sequence: CDR1 SGHVS, CDR2 FQNEAQ. DNA of the CDR3: TGTGCCAGCAGCCAGCCGACAGGGGTTGGGGAGACCCAGTACTTC. As protein: CASSQPTGVGETQYF.

A note on this clone: An end of the junction does not agree with germline; a read error may underlie this. V is TRBV7-9 and J is TRBJ2-1; TRBD2 agrees at 7 bases. The CDR3 loop spans 19 amino acids. The germline gives CDR1 SEHNR, CDR2 FQNEAQ (reference sequence). CDR3 sequence: CSSSPMSPAGASLNNEQFF. The DNA for the CDR3 is TGTTCCAGCAGCCCAATGAGCCCGGCGGGAGCGTCTCTCAACAATGAGCAGTTCTTC.